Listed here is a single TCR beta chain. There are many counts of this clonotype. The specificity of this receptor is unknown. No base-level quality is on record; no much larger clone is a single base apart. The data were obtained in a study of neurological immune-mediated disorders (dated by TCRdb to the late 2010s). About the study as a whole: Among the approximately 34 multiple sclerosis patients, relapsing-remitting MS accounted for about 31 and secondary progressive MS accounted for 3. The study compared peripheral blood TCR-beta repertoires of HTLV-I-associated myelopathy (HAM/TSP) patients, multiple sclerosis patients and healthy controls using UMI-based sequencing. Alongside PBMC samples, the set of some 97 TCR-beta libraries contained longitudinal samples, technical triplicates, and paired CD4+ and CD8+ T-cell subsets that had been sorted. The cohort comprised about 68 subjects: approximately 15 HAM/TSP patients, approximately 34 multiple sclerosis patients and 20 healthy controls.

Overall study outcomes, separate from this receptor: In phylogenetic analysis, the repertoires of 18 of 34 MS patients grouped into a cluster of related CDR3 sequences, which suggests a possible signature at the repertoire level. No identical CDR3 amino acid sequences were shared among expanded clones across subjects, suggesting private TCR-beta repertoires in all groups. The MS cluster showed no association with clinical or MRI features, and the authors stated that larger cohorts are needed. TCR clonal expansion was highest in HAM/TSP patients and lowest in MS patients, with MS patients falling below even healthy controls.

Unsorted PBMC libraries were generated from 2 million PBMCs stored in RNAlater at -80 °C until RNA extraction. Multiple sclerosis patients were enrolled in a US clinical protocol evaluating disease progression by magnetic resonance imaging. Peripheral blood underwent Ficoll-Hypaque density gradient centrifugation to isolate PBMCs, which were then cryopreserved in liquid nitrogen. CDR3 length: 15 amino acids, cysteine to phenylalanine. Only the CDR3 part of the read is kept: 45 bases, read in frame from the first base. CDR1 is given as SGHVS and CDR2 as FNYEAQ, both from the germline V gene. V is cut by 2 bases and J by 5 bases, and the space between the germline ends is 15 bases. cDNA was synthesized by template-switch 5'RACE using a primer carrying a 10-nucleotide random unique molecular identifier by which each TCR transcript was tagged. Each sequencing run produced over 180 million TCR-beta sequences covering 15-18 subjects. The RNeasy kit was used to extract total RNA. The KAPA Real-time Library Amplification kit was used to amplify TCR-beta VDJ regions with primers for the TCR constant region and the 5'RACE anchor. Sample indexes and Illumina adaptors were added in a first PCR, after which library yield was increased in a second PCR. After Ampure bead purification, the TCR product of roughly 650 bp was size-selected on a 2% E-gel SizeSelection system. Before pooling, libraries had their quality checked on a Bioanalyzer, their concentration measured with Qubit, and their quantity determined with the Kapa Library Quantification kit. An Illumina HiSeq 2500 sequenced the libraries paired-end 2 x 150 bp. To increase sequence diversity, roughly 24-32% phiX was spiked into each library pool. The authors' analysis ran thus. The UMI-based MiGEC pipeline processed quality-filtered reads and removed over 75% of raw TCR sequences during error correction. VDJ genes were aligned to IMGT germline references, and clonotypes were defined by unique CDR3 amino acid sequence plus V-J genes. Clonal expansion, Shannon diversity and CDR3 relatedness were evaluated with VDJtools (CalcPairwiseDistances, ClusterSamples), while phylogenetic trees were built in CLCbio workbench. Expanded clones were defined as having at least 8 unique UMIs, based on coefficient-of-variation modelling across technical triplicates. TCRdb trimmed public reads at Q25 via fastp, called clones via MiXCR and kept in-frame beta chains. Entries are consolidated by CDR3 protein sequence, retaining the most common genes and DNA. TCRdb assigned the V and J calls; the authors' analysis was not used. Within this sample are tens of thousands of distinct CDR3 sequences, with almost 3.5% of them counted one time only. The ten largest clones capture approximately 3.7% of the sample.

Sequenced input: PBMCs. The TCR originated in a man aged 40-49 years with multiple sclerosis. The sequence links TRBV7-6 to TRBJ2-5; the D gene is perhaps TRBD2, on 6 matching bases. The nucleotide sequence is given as TGTGCCAGCAGCTTAATGTGGAGGGCCGGGGAGACCCAGTACTTC. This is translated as CASSLMWRAGETQYF.